Listed here are 24 T cell receptor beta chains from one sample, sequenced in a study of radiation and T cells in renal cell carcinoma. Indicated time point: blood 4 weeks post-SBRT, at nephrectomy. The treatment: 15 Gy SBRT to primary tumor, nephrectomy 4 weeks later. Produced via immunoSEQ multiplex PCR; TCRdb's table is partial and in-frame only. The sample consists of about 77,000 clones, over 80% of them appearing once. Sample: blood, taken from a patient whose treatment included radiotherapy and nephrectomy. The receptors come from a woman aged 60-75 years with renal cell carcinoma.

The chain combines TRBV28 with TRBJ1-5; D gene ambiguous. Per the germline V gene, CDR1 is MDHEN and CDR2 is SYDVKM. The CDR3 contains 12 residues. Trimming stripped 3 bases from V and 7 bases from J, with 7 bases between. CDR3: CASSFNRQPQHF. The CDR3 DNA reads as TGTGCCAGCAGTTTTAATAGGCAGCCCCAGCATTTT. Full variable domain (missing parts from reference TRBV28 and TRBJ1-5): DVKVTQSSRYLVKRTGEKVFLECVQDMDHENMFWYRQDPGLGLRLIYFSYDVKMKEKGDIPEGYSVSREKKERFSLILESASTNQTSMYLCASSFNRQPQHFGDGTRLSIL.

The rearrangement joins TRBV7-9 to TRBJ1-4; D is undetermined. Trimming removed 7 bases from V and 1 base from J, with 22 bases in between. There are 18 residues in the CDR3. The germline gives CDR1 SEHNR, CDR2 FQNEAQ (reference sequence). The CDR3 nucleotides read TGTGCCAGCACCCTGGGCAGGATCGTCGGGAAAACTAATGAAAAACTGTTTTTT. Its translation: CASTLGRIVGKTNEKLFF.

This clone was counted only a few times. V is TRBV6-4 and J is TRBJ1-4, with D perhaps matching TRBD1 (5 bases). The CDR3 runs to 13 residues. Trimming cost V 4 bases and J 3 bases, with 6 bases left between them. Looked up from germline, CDR1 is MRHNA and CDR2 is SNTAGT. The CDR3 sequence: CASSGGANEKLFF. The CDR3 DNA sequence: TGTGCCAGCAGTGGAGGGGCTAATGAAAAACTGTTTTTT.

This clone was observed a handful of times. Here the CDR3 reads CASSYGTEQFF. The CDR3 DNA sequence: TGTGCCAGCAGTTATGGGACAGAGCAGTTCTTC. The chain couples TRBV27 to TRBJ2-1, with D possibly TRBD1 on 6 matching bases. Germline lookup yields CDR1 MNHEY and CDR2 SMNVEV (reference sequence). The CDR3 consists of 11 residues. V was shortened by 4 bases and J by 10 bases, with 8 bases between the two germline ends.

Only a few counts were recorded for this clone. The chain has TRBV28 and TRBJ1-1; D is uncertain. The germline CDR1 and CDR2 sequences are MDHEN and SYDVKM. This CDR3 contains 16 residues. The V and J ends lost 8 bases and 1 base respectively, with 20 bases between them. This CDR3 reads CASLTNGPWQNTEAFF. The CDR3 DNA follows: TGTGCCAGCTTGACAAATGGGCCGTGGCAGAACACTGAAGCTTTCTTT.

This clone showed up just a few times. The genes are TRBV4-1 and TRBJ1-6, with a possible D match to TRBD1 (6 bases). V dropped 0 bases and J dropped 2 bases, with 11 bases sitting between them. Germline V gene sequence: CDR1 MGHRA, CDR2 YSYEKL. This CDR3 has 17 residues. The CDR3 reads CASSQDRGAAYNSPLHF. CDR3 sequence (DNA): TGCGCCAGCAGCCAAGATCGGGGGGCCGCCTATAATTCACCCCTCCACTTT.

The chain has TRBV5-5 and TRBJ2-7; D may be TRBD1 or TRBD2 (5 bases each). Germline assignment: CDR1 SGHKS and CDR2 YYEKEE (reference sequence). The CDR3 extends over 14 amino acids. With 1 base removed from V and 0 bases from J, the gap between germline ends came to 8 bases. CDR3 coding DNA: TGTGCCAGCAGCTTGTATGGGGGCTCCTACGAGCAGTACTTC. Its translation is CASSLYGGSYEQYF.

V gene TRBV29-1 combines with J gene TRBJ2-5; 10 nucleotides agree with TRBD1. TRBJ2-7 explains the end of the DNA better; the J call may be wrong. The germline V gene encodes CDR1 SQVTM and CDR2 ANQGSEA. The CDR3 is made up of 16 amino acids. The CDR3 nucleotides are TGCAGCGTTGAGGGGACAAGGACAGGGGGCTCCTACGAGCAGTACTTC. The encoded protein is CSVEGTRTGGSYEQYF.

The CDR3 is CASSLVERETGDQETQYF. CDR3 DNA: TGTGCCAGCAGCTTAGTGGAGCGAGAGACAGGGGATCAAGAGACCCAGTACTTC. The V call is TRBV7-6, the J call TRBJ2-5; 8 positions agree with TRBD1. CDR3 length: 18 residues. Trimming cost V 1 base and J 2 bases; bases outside gene matches: 12. Germline lookup yields CDR1 SGHVS and CDR2 FNYEAQ. The whole variable domain, remainder taken from reference TRBV7-6 and TRBJ2-5, is GAGVSQSPRYKVTKRGQDVALRCDPISGHVSLYWYRQALGQGPEFLTYFNYEAQQDKSGLPNDRFSAERPEGSISTLTIQRTEQRDSAMYRCASSLVERETGDQETQYFGPGTRLLVL.

DNA of the CDR3: TGTGCCAGCAGGTGGACAGGGGGCGTGGAGGGCTACACCTTC. This sequence encodes CASRWTGGVEGYTF. This rearrangement joins TRBV28 to TRBJ1-2, with 11 bases that match TRBD1. This CDR3 is 14 amino acids long. Trimming at V came to 6 bases and at J to 8 bases, leaving 8 bases not matched to a gene. The germline V gene encodes CDR1 MDHEN and CDR2 SYDVKM.

This clone has just one count. The J gene is TRBJ2-3, the V gene TRBV4-3; 9 bases agree with TRBD2. Germline loops: CDR1 LGHNA, CDR2 YSLEER. Trimming removed 3 bases from V and 2 bases from J; junction bases left unmatched: 9. The CDR3 consists of 17 residues. CDR3 bases: TGCGCCAGCAGCCACGACGGGGCGGGAGGGTCCACAGATACGCAGTATTTT. Amino acid sequence: CASSHDGAGGSTDTQYF.

The V call is TRBV5-1, the J call TRBJ2-7; 7 bases fit TRBD2. The V gene's germline CDR1 is SGHRS and CDR2 YFSETQ. This CDR3 has 16 amino acids. Trimming at V came to 2 bases and at J to 7 bases, leaving 15 bases not matched to a gene. The DNA for the CDR3 is TGCGCCAGCAGCTTTCACGGCGCTAGCGGAGAGGGGGAGCAGTACTTC. Its translation: CASSFHGASGEGEQYF.

This sequence joins TRBV7-9 and TRBJ1-6; no reliable D call. Per the germline V gene, CDR1 is SEHNR and CDR2 is FQNEAQ (reference sequence). The CDR3 has 16 amino acids. Deletions cut 5 bases from V and 3 bases from J, with 14 bases between. As DNA, the CDR3 is TGTGCCAGCAGCGGTCAATTTTTCGGCTATAATTCACCCCTCCACTTT. Translated, it gives CASSGQFFGYNSPLHF. Filled out from reference TRBV7-9 and TRBJ1-6, the complete variable domain reads DTGVSQNPRHKITKRGQNVTFRCDPISEHNRLYWYRQTLGQGPEFLTYFQNEAQLEKSRLLSDRFSAERPKGSFSTLEIQRTEQGDSAMYLCASSGQFFGYNSPLHFGNGTRLTVT.

This clone turned up a few times. The chain employs TRBV7-9 and TRBJ2-7, with D possibly called TRBD1 or TRBD2 (5 bases each). The CDR3 is 15 residues long. Germline assignment: CDR1 SEHNR and CDR2 FQNEAQ (reference sequence). The V end lost 3 bases, the J end lost 2 bases, and 14 bases lay between the germline ends. The CDR3 region has the DNA TGTGCCAGCAGCTTCCCGGGACGGTTAACCTACGAGCAGTACTTC. It codes for CASSFPGRLTYEQYF.

This clone was observed a single time. In DNA form, the CDR3 reads TGTGCCAGCAGCTCGGGACAGGGAGCTGAAAAACTGTTTTTT. It specifies CASSSGQGAEKLFF. V is TRBV5-6 and J is TRBJ1-4; 9 positions match TRBD1. J gave up 7 bases and V 3 bases, and 4 bases lay outside the gene matches. The CDR3 contains 14 residues. Germline CDR1 SGHDT, CDR2 YYEEEE.

The chain couples TRBV9 to TRBJ2-1; 7 bases fit TRBD1. CDR1 and CDR2 from the germline V gene are SGDLS and YYNGEE. The CDR3 has 20 residues. V gave up 2 bases and J gave up 1 base; unmatched junction bases: 18. The CDR3 coding sequence is TGTGCCAGCAGCGTCGGCAGGGGGTTAGCCCAAACGCCTTCCTACAATGAGCAGTTCTTC. Translated: CASSVGRGLAQTPSYNEQFF.

A word on this clone: A much larger clone is a single base away; this may be a read error. Additional DNA sequences in this sample encode the identical CDR3. The chain links TRBV6-1 to TRBJ2-7; D gene ambiguous. Germline V gives CDR1 MNHNS, CDR2 SASEGT. Trimming took 6 bases from V and 4 from J, leaving 7 bases between them. The length of the CDR3 is 11 residues. CDR3 in DNA: TGTGCCAGCAGCTACGCGTACGAGCAGTACTTC. Its protein is CASSYAYEQYF.

The chain recombines TRBV7-2 with TRBJ2-2; 7 nucleotides align to TRBD2. This CDR3 region has 14 residues. Trimming removed 8 bases from V and 2 bases from J; junction bases left unmatched: 5. Per germline, CDR1 SGHTA and CDR2 FQGNSA. The CDR3, as DNA: TGTGCCAGCTGGGGCGGGAGCAACACCGGGGAGCTGTTTTTT. This sequence encodes CASWGGSNTGELFF. The entire variable domain, with the rest obtained from reference TRBV7-2 and TRBJ2-2, is as follows: GAGVSQSPSNKVTEKGKDVELRCDPISGHTALYWYRQSLGQGLEFLIYFQGNSAPDKSGLPSDRFSAERTGGSVSTLTIQRTQQEDSAVYLCASWGGSNTGELFFGEGSRLTVL.

V and J are TRBV6-4 and TRBJ2-5; 13 bases fit TRBD2. The CDR3 runs 15 residues. Germline assignment: CDR1 MRHNA and CDR2 SNTAGT. V shed 5 bases and J 5 bases; nucleotides not matched to a gene: 5. CDR3 in amino acids: CASSPTSGGAETQYF. The CDR3 DNA reads TGTGCCAGCAGTCCTACTAGCGGGGGGGCCGAGACCCAGTACTTC.

The rearrangement links TRBV29-1 to TRBJ1-4, with D possibly TRBD1 on 5 matching bases. Germline-derived CDR1 and CDR2 are SQVTM and ANQGSEA. Trimming pared 4 bases from V and 8 bases from J, leaving 14 bases between. The CDR3 is 13 amino acids. Written as DNA, the CDR3 is TGCAGCGTTGGGAGGGTCGAGGGGGAAAAACTGTTTTTT. Translation gives CSVGRVEGEKLFF.

The chain is built from TRBV7-2 and TRBJ2-3; D tentatively fits TRBD1 or TRBD2 (5 bases each). The germline V gene has CDR1 SGHTA and CDR2 FQGNSA. The germline V and J ends were trimmed by 5 bases and 2 bases, with 14 bases remaining between them. This CDR3 is built from 15 residues. The CDR3 is CASSPGTIPTDTQYF. The CDR3 DNA reads as TGTGCCAGCAGCCCCGGGACCATTCCCACAGATACGCAGTATTTT.

This chain joins TRBV6-1 and TRBJ1-5, with a tentative D call TRBD1 (5 bases). Germline values: CDR1 MNHNS, CDR2 SASEGT. V lost 6 bases and J 7 bases, leaving 13 bases between the germline ends. CDR3 length equals 13 residues. CDR3 sequence (DNA): TGTGCCAGCAGGGGGGGATGGCGGCAGCCCCAGCATTTT. Encoded protein: CASRGGWRQPQHF.

This clone was counted a few times. The rearrangement links TRBV7-2 to TRBJ1-2; D uncertain. The CDR3 has 13 amino acids. Deletions cut 3 bases from V and 4 bases from J, with 9 bases between. Germline V gene sequence: CDR1 SGHTA, CDR2 FQGNSA. CDR3 loop: CASSFSGLYGYTF. The CDR3 coding sequence is TGTGCCAGCAGCTTTAGCGGACTCTATGGCTACACCTTC. The complete variable domain, with remaining parts taken from reference TRBV7-2 and TRBJ1-2, reads GAGVSQSPSNKVTEKGKDVELRCDPISGHTALYWYRQSLGQGLEFLIYFQGNSAPDKSGLPSDRFSAERTGGSVSTLTIQRTQQEDSAVYLCASSFSGLYGYTFGSGTRLTVV.

The genes are TRBV5-1 and TRBJ1-4; a possible D gene is TRBD1 (6 bases). Germline V gene sequence: CDR1 SGHRS, CDR2 YFSETQ. The CDR3 sequence is 15 residues long. V shed 2 bases and J shed 7 bases, with 15 bases lying between them. CDR3 nucleotide sequence: TGCGCCAGCAGCTTCCGAGGGGGGCCCGGTGAAAAACTGTTTTTT. It encodes CASSFRGGPGEKLFF.